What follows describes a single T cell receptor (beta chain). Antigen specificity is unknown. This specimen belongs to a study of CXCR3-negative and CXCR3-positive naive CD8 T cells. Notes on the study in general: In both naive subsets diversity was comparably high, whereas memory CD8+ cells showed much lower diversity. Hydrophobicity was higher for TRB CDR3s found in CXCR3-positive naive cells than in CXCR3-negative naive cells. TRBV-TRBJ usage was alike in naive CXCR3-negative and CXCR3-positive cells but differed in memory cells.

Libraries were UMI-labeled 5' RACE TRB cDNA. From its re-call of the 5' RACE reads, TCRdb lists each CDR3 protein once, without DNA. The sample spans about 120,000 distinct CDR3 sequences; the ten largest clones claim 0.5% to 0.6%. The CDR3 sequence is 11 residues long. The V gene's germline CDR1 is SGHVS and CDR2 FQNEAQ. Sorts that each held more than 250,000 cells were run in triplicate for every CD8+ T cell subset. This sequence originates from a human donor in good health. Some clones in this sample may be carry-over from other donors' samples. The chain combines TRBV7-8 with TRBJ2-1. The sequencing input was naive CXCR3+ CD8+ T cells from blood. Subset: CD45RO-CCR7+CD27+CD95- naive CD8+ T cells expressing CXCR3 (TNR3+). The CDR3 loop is CASRNSNEQFF.